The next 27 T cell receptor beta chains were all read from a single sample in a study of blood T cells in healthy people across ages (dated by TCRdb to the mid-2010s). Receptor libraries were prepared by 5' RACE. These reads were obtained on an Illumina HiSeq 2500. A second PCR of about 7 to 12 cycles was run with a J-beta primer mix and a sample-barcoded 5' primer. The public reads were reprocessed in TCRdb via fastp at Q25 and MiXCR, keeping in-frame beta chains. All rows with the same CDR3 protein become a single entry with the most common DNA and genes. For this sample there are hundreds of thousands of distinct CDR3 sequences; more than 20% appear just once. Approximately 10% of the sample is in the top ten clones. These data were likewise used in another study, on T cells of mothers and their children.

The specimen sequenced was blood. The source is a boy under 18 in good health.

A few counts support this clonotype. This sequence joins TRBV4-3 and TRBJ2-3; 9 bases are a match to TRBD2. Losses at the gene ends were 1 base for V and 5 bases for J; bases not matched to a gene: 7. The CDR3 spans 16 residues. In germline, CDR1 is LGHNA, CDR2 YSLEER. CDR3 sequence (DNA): TGCGCCAGCAGCCAAGTGTTAGCGGGAGCGGAAGATACGCAGTATTTT. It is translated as CASSQVLAGAEDTQYF.

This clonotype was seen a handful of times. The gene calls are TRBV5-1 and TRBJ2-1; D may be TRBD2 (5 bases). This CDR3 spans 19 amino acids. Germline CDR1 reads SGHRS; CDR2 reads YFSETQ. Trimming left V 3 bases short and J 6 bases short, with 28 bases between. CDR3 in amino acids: CASSSIFAERGLACNEQFF. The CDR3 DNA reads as TGCGCCAGCAGCTCGATTTTTGCCGAACGGGGTCTGGCCTGCAATGAGCAGTTCTTC. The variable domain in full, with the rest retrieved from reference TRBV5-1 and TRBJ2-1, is KAGVTQTPRYLIKTRGQQVTLSCSPISGHRSVSWYQQTPGQGLQFLFEYFSETQRNKGNFPGRFSGRQFSNSRSEMNVSTLELGDSALYLCASSSIFAERGLACNEQFFGPGTRLTVL.

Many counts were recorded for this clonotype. The CDR3 DNA is TGTGCCAGCTCACCGCCGGGACTAGCGGGAGTAAATGAGCAGTTCTTC. Protein: CASSPPGLAGVNEQFF. The gene calls are TRBV18 and TRBJ2-1; 14 bases fit TRBD2. This CDR3 has 16 residues. Unmatched junction bases numbered 5, after V lost 3 bases and J lost 7 bases. Germline lookup yields CDR1 KGHSH and CDR2 LQKENI.

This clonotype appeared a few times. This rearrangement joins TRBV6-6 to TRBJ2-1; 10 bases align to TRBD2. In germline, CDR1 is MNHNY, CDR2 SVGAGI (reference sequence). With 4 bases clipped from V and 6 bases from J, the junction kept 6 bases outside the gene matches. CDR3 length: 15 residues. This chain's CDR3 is CASSLSLAGVNEQFF. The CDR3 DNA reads TGTGCCAGCAGTTTGTCTCTAGCGGGGGTCAATGAGCAGTTCTTC.

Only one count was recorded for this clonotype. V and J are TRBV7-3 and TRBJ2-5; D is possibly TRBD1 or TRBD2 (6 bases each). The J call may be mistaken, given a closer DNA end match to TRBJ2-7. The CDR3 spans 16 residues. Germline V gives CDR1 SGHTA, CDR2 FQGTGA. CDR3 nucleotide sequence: TGTGCCAGCAGCTTAAATCCGGGGGCGCGTCGAAACGAGCAGTACTTC. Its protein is CASSLNPGARRNEQYF.

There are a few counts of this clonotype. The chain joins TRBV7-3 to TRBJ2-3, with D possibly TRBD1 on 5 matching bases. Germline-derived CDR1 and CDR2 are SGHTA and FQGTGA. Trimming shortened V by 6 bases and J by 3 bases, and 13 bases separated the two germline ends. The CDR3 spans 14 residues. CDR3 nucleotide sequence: TGTGCCAGCAGAATAGGGCAGGGTACAGATACGCAGTATTTT. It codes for CASRIGQGTDTQYF.

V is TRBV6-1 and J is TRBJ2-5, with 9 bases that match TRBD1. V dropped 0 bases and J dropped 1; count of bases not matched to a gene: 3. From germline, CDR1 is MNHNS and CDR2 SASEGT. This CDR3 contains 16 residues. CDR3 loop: CASSEAPQGAQETQYF. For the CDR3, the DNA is TGTGCCAGCAGTGAAGCCCCACAGGGGGCCCAAGAGACCCAGTACTTC.

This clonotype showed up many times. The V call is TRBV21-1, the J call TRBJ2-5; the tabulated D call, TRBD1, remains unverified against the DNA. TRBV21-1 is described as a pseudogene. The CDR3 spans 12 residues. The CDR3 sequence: CASKGTGETQYF. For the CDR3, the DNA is TGTGCCAGCAAAGGGACTGGGGAGACCCAGTACTTC.

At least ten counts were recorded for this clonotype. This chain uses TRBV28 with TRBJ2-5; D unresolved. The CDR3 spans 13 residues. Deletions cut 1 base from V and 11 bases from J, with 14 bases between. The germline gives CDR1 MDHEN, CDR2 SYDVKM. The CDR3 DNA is TGTGCCAGCAGTTTATTGGGTGGGCGTGAGCAGTACTTC. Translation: CASSLLGGREQYF.

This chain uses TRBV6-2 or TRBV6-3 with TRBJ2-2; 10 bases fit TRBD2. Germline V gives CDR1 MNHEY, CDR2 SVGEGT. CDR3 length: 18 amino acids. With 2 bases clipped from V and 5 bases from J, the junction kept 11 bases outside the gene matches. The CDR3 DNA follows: TGTGCCAGCAGTTACGGTCTAGCGGGAGATGGCAATACCGGGGAGCTGTTTTTT. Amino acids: CASSYGLAGDGNTGELFF.

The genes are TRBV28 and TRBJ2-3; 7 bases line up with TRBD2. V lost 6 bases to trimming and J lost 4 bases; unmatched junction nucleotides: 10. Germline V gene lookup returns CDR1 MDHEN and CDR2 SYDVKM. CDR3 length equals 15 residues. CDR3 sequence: CASRTGRRGADTQYF. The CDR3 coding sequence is TGTGCCAGCAGAACCGGGAGGCGTGGGGCAGATACGCAGTATTTT. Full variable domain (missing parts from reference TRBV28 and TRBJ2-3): DVKVTQSSRYLVKRTGEKVFLECVQDMDHENMFWYRQDPGLGLRLIYFSYDVKMKEKGDIPEGYSVSREKKERFSLILESASTNQTSMYLCASRTGRRGADTQYFGPGTRLTVL.

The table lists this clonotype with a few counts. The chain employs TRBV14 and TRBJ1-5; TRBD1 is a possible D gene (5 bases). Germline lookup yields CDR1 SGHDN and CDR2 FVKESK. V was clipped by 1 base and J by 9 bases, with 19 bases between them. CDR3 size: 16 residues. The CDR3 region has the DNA TGTGCCAGCAGCCAAGGTGCAGGGTGGGGATCAGTGCCCCAGCATTTT. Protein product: CASSQGAGWGSVPQHF.

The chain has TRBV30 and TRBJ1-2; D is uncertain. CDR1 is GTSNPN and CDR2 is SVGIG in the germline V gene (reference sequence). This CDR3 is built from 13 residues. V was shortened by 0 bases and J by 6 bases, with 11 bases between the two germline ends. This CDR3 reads CAWSVLGLDGYTF. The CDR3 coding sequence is TGTGCCTGGAGTGTACTAGGATTAGATGGCTACACCTTC.

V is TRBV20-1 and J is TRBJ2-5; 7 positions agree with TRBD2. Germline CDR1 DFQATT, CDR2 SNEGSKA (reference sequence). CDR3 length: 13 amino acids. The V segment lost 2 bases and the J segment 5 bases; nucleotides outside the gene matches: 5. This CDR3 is CSARPAGLETQYF. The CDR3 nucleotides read TGCAGTGCTAGACCAGCGGGACTGGAGACCCAGTACTTC.

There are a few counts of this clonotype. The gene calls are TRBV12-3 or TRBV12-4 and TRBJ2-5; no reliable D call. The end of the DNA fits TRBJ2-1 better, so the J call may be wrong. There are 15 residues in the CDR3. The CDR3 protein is CASSLGQGPIDEQFF. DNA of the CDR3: TGTGCCAGCAGTTTAGGACAAGGCCCGATCGATGAGCAGTTCTTC.

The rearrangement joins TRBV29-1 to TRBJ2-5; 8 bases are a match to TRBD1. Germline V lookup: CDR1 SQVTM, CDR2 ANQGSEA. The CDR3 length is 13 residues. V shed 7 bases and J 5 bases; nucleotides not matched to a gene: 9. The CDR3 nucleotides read TGCAGCGCGGGACAGGAGGTAGTCGAGACCCAGTACTTC. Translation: CSAGQEVVETQYF.

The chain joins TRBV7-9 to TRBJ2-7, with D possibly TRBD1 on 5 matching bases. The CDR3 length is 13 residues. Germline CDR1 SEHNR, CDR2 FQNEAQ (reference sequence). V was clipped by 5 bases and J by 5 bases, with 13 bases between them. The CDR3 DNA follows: TGTGCCAGCAGCACAGGTTTTTCCAACGAGCAGTACTTC. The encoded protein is CASSTGFSNEQYF.

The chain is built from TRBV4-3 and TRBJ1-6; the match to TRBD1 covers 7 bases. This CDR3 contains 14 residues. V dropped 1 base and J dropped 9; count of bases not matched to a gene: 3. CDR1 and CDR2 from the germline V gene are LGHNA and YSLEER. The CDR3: CASSQGGGVSPLHF. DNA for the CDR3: TGCGCCAGCAGCCAAGGAGGGGGCGTTTCACCCCTCCACTTT.

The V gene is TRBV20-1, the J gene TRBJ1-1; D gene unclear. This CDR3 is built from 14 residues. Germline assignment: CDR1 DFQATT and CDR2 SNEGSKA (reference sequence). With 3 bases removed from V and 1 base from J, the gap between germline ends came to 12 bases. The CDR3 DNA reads TGCAGTGCTAGGGATCAGAGGCCGAACACTGAAGCTTTCTTT. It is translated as CSARDQRPNTEAFF.

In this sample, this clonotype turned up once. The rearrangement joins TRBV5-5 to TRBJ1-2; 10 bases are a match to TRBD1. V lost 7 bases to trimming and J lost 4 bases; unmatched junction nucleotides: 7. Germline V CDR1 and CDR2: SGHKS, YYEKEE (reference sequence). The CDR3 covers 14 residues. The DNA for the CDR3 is TGTGCCAGCGGACCGGGACAGGGGCGCTATGGCTACACCTTC. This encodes CASGPGQGRYGYTF.

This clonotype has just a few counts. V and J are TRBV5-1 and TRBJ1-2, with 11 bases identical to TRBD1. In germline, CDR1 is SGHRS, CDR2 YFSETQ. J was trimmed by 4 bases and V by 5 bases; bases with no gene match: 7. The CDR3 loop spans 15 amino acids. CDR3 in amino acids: CASRPGTGGIYGYTF. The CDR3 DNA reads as TGCGCCAGCAGGCCCGGGACAGGGGGGATCTATGGCTACACCTTC.

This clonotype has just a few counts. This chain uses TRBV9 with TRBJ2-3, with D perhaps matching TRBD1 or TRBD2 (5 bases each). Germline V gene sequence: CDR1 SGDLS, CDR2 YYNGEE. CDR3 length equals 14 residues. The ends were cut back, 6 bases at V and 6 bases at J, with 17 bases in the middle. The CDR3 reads CASTKRGETDTQYF. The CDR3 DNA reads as TGTGCCAGCACCAAGAGAGGGGAAACGGATACGCAGTATTTT.

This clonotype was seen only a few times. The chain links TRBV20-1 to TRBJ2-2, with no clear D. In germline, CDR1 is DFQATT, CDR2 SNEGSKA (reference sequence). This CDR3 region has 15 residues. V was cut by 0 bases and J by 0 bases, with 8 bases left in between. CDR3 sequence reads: CSAREDYSNTGELFF. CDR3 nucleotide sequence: TGCAGTGCTAGAGAGGATTACTCGAACACCGGGGAGCTGTTTTTT.

For the CDR3, the DNA is TGTGCCAGCAGCTTAACGACCGCGGAGACCCAGTACTTC. Its protein product is CASSLTTAETQYF. The V call is TRBV11-3, the J call TRBJ2-5; D ambiguous. The CDR3 has 13 amino acids. The V gene lost 2 bases and the J gene lost 5 bases, with 9 bases spanning the gap. Germline V gene sequence: CDR1 SGHNT, CDR2 YENEEA.

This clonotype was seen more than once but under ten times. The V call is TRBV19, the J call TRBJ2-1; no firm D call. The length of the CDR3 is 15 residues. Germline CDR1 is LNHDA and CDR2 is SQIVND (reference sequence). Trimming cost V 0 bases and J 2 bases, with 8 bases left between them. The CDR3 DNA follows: TGTGCCAGTAGTATAGATACTGGGACCTACAATGAGCAGTTCTTC. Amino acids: CASSIDTGTYNEQFF.

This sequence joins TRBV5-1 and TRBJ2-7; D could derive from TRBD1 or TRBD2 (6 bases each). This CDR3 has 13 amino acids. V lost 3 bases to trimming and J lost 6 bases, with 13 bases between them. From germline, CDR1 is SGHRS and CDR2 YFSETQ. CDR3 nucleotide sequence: TGCGCCAGCAGCTGGGGGGCGGACTCCGAGCAGTACTTC. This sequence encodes CASSWGADSEQYF.

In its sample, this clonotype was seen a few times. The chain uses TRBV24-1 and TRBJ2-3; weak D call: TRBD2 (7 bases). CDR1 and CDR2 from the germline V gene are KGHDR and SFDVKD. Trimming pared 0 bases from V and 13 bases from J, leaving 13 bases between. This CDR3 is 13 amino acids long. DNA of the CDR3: TGTGCCACCAGTGATTTGATGGCGGGGGCTGAGTATTTT. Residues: CATSDLMAGAEYF.